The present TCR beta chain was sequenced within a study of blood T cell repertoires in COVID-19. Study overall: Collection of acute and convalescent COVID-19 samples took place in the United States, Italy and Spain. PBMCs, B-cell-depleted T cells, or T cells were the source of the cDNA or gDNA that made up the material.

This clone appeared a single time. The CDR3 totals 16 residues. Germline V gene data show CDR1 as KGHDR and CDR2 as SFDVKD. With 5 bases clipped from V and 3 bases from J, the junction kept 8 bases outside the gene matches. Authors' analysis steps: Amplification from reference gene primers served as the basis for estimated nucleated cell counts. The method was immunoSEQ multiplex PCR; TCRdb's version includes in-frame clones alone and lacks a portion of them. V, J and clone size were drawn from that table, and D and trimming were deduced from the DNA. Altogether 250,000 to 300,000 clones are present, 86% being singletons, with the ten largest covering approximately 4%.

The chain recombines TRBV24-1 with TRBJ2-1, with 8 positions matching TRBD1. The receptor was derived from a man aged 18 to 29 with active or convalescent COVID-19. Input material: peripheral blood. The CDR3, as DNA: TGTGCCACCAGTGGCAACAGGGGGACTCGCTACAATGAGCAGTTCTTC. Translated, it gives CATSGNRGTRYNEQFF.